This T cell receptor beta chain stems from a study of T cell repertoires in cytomegalovirus infection (dated by TCRdb to the late 2010s). Looking at the study overall: The peptide stimulations were aimed at well-studied HLA-B-restricted epitopes as well as recently identified HLA-C-restricted CMV epitopes, whose presentation resists viral immunomodulation. Donor HLA type was relevant to the analysis, because carriage of CMV infection together with the matching HLA type was indicated by public TCR beta signatures. What the work shows at the level of the full study, not this receptor alone: The ex vivo response was dominated by HLA-C-restricted CMV-specific TCR beta clonotypes, which also provided the single most frequent clonotype in two of eight donors. Carriers of CMV infection plus the relevant HLA type were discriminated by the cumulative frequency of public TCR beta family members in the study cohort and in an independent roughly 400-donor cohort.

TCRdb records Illumina HiSeq 1500 as the sequencer. The public reads were reanalyzed by TCRdb: fastp trimming at Q25, MiXCR alignment, in-frame beta chains only. Rows merge per CDR3 protein into single entries with the most common DNA and genes. A total of over 95,000 distinct CDR3 sequences appear in this sample, over 30% of them only once. The ten largest clones capture more than 35% of the sample. The germline V gene encodes CDR1 KGHDR and CDR2 SFDVKD. The CDR3 goes from the cysteine to the phenylalanine over 17 residues. The retained sequence is limited to the CDR3, 51 bases, with the frame set at the first base. At the junction V is shortened by 3 bases and J by 2 bases, with 15 bases in between. Points on this clonotype: It lacks a known antigen. It has no much larger one-base neighbor in the sample; base qualities were not kept.

This specimen's treatment or condition label, per the study, means: in vitro stimulation with specific CMV peptide epitopes to enrich CMV-specific T cells. The sample here was CD8+ T cells from cultured PBMCs, taken from culture after CMV antigen stimulation. The chain couples TRBV24-1 to TRBJ2-2; TRBD2 could be the D gene, as 6 bases match. The receptor comes from a human donor in good health (CMV status not recorded). Some clones in this sample may be carry-over from other donors' samples. The CDR3 region has the sequence CATSDDSGGLNTGELFF. The nucleotide sequence reads TGTGCCACCAGTGATGATTCCGGGGGTTTAAACACCGGGGAGCTGTTTTTT.